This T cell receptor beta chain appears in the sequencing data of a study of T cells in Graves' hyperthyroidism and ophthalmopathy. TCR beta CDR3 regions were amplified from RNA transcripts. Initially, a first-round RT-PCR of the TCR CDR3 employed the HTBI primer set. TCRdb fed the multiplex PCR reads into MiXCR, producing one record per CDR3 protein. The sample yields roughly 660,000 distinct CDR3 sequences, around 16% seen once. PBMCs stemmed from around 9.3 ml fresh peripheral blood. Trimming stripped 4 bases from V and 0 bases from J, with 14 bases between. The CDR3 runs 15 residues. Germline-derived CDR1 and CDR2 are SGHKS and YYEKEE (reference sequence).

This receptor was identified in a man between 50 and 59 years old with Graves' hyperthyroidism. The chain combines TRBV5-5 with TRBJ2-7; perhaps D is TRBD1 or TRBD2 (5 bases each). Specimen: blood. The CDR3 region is CASSKGTLDSYEQYF. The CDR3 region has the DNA TGTGCCAGCAGCAAAGGGACGCTCGACTCCTACGAGCAGTACTTC.